This T cell receptor (beta chain) was retrieved from a study of blood T cell repertoires in COVID-19. Study information: The study drew acute and convalescent COVID-19 samples from the United States, Italy and Spain. In each case, the material was cDNA or gDNA derived from T cells, B-cell-depleted T cells, or PBMCs.

Germline V lookup: CDR1 MNHEY, CDR2 SVGAGI. V lost 5 bases and J lost 4, with 8 bases in between. This CDR3 is 12 amino acids long. Per the study methods: Cell counts per sample came from amplifying reference gene primers. Clones were read by immunoSEQ multiplex PCR, and TCRdb kept only the in-frame ones, dropping some. For V, J and clone size, that table is used; D and trimming come from the DNA. The table records some 85,000 clones, approximately 80% of them present only once. The specimen was peripheral blood. The V and J genes are TRBV6-5 and TRBJ2-5, with D unresolved. This receptor was obtained from an elderly woman with acute or convalescent COVID-19. In DNA, the CDR3 is TGTGCCAGCAGTAAGAGTAGAGAGACCCAGTACTTC. Residues: CASSKSRETQYF.